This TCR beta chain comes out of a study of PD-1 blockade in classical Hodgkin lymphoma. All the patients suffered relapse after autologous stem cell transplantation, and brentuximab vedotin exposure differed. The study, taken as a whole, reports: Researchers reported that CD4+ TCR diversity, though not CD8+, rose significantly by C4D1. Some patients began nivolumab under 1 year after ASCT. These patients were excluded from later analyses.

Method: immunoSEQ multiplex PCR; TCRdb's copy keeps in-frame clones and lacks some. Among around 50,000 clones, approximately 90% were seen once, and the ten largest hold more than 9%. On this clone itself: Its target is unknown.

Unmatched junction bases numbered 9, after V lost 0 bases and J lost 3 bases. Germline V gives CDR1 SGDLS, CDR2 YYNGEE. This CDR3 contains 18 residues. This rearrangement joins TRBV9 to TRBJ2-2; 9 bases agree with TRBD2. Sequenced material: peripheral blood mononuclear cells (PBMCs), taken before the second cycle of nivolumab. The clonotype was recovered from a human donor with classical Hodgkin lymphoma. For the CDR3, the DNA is TGTGCCAGCAGCGTAGCTCTAGCGGGAATTGGGGACACCGGGGAGCTGTTTTTT. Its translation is CASSVALAGIGDTGELFF.